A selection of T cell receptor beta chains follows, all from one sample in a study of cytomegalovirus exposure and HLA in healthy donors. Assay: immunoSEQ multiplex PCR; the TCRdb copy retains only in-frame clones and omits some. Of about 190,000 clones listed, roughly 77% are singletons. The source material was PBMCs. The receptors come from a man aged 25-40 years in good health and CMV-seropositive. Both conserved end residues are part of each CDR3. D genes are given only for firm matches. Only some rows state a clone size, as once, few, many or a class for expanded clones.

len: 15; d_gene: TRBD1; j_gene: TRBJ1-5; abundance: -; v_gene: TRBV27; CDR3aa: CASSLGHRGPGPQHF; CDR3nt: TGTGCCAGCAGTCTAGGGCACAGGGGACCGGGACCCCAGCATTTT
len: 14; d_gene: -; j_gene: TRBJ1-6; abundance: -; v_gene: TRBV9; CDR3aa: CASSVQGSNSPLHF; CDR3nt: TGTGCCAGCAGCGTACAGGGTTCTAATTCACCCCTCCACTTT
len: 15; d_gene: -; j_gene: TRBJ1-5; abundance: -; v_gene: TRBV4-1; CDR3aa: CASSRTYNSNQPQHF; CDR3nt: TGCGCCAGCAGCCGGACATATAATAGCAATCAGCCCCAGCATTTT
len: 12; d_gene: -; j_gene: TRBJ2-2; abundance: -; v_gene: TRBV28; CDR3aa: CASSLSGFGLFF; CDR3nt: TGTGCCAGCAGTTTATCGGGGTTTGGGCTGTTTTTT
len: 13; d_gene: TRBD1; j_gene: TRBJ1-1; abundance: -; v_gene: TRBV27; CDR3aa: CASSLRGRARAFF; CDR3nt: TGTGCCAGCAGTTTAAGGGGGCGCGCGAGGGCTTTCTTT
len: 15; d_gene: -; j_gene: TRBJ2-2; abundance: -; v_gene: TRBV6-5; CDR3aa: CASSYGRKITGELFF; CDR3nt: TGTGCCAGCAGTTACGGCAGAAAAATCACCGGGGAGCTGTTTTTT
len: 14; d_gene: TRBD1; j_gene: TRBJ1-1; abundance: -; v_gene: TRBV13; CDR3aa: CASSSTRDRRGAFF; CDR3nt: TGTGCCAGCAGCTCAACTCGGGACAGAAGGGGAGCTTTCTTT
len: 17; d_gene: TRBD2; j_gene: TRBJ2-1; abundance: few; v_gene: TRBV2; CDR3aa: CASSEDRPGLAFYEQFF; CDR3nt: TGTGCCAGCAGTGAGGATAGGCCGGGACTAGCGTTCTATGAGCAGTTCTTC
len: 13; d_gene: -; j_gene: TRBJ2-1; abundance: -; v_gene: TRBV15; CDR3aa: CATSPDAEGEQFF; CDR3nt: TGTGCCACCAGCCCCGATGCGGAGGGAGAGCAGTTCTTC
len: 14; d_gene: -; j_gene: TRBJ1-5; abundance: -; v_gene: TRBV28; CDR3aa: CASSFLLKSQPQHF; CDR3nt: TGTGCCAGCAGTTTTTTACTCAAATCACAGCCCCAGCATTTT
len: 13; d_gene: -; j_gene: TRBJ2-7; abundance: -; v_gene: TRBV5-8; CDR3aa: CASSLVRGYEQYF; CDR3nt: TGTGCCAGCAGCTTGGTCAGGGGATACGAGCAGTACTTC
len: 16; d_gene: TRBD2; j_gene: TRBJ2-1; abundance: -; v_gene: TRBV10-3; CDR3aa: CAISDRRLAGGNEQFF; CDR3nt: TGTGCCATCAGTGACAGGCGGCTAGCGGGGGGCAATGAGCAGTTCTTC
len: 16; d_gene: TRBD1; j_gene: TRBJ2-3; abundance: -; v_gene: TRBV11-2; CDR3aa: CASSPSPGTGTDTQYF; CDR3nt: TGTGCCAGCAGCCCCTCCCCCGGGACAGGCACAGATACGCAGTATTTT
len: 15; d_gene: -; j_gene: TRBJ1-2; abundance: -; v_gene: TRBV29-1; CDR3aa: CSVEDQGQGIYGYTF; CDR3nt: TGCAGCGTTGAAGATCAGGGGCAGGGGATCTATGGCTACACCTTC
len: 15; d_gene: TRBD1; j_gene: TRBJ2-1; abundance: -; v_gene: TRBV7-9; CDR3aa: CASSLGQGGYNEQFF; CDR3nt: TGTGCCAGCAGCTTAGGACAGGGGGGGTACAATGAGCAGTTCTTC
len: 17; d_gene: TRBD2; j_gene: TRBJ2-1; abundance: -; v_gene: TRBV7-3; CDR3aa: CASSLRGAGGLYNEQFF; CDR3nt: TGTGCCAGCAGCTTAAGAGGAGCGGGGGGACTTTACAATGAGCAGTTCTTC
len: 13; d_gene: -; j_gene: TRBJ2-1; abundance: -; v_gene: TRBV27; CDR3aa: CASRTPRYNEQFF; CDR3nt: TGTGCCAGCAGAACGCCTAGGTACAATGAGCAGTTCTTC
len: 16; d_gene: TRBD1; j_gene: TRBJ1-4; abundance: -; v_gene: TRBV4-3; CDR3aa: CASSQEDRGLFEKLFF; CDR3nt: TGCGCCAGCAGCCAAGAAGACAGGGGGCTCTTTGAAAAACTGTTTTTT
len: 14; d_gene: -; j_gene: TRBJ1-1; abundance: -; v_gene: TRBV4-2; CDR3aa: CASSPGDANTEAFF; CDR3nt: TGTGCCAGCAGCCCCGGTGATGCGAACACTGAAGCTTTCTTT
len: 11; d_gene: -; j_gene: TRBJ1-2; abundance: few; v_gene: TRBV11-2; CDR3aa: CATRSGNGYTF; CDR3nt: TGTGCCACCCGATCAGGGAATGGCTACACCTTC
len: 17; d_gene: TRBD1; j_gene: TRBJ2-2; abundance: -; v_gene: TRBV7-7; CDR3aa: CASSLNYWDSNTGELFF; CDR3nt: TGTGCTAGCAGCTTAAACTACTGGGACAGCAACACCGGGGAGCTGTTTTTT
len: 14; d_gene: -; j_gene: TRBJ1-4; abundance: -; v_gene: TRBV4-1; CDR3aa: CASSQERSNEKLFF; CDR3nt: TGCGCCAGCAGCCAAGAGAGGTCTAATGAAAAACTGTTTTTT
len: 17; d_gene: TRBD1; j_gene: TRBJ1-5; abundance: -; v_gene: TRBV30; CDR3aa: CAWSPRYGTGANQPQHF; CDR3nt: TGTGCCTGGAGTCCACGGTACGGGACAGGGGCAAATCAGCCCCAGCATTTT
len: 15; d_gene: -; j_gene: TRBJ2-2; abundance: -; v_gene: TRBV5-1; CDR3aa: CASSLPESYTGELFF; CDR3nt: TGCGCCAGCAGCTTGCCTGAGTCGTACACCGGGGAGCTGTTTTTT
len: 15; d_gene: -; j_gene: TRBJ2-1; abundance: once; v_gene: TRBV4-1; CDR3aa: CASSQDKLPRDEQFF; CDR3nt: TGCGCCAGCAGCCAAGATAAGCTGCCTCGGGATGAGCAGTTCTTC
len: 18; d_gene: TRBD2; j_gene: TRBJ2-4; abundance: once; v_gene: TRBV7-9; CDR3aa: CASSFSGLAGGAQNIQYF; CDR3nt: TGTGCCAGCAGCTTCTCGGGACTAGCGGGAGGGGCCCAAAACATTCAGTACTTC
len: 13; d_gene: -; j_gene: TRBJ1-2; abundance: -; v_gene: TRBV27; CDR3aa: CASSLMSGEGYTF; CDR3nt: TGTGCCAGCAGTTTAATGTCAGGGGAAGGCTACACCTTC
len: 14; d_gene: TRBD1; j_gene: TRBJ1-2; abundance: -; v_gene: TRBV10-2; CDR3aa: CASRDRPTNYGYTF; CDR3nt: TGCGCCAGCCGGGACAGGCCTACTAACTATGGCTACACCTTC
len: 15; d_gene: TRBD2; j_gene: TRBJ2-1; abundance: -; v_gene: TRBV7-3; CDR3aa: CASSLILAGGREQFF; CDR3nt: TGTGCCAGCAGCTTAATCCTAGCGGGAGGGCGGGAGCAGTTCTTC
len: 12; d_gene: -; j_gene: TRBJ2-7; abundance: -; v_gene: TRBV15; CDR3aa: CATSRVGGEQYF; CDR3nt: TGTGCCACCAGCAGAGTAGGGGGCGAGCAGTACTTC
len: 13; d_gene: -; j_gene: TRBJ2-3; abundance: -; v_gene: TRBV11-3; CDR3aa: CASSLPSEDTQYF; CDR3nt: TGTGCCAGCAGCTTACCCTCGGAGGATACGCAGTATTTT
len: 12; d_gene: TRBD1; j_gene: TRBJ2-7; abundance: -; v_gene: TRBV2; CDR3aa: CASSVDRGEQYF; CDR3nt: TGTGCCAGCAGCGTAGACAGGGGCGAGCAGTACTTC
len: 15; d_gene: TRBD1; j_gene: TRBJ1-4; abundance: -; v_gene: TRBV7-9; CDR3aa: CASSLSTGTNEKLFF; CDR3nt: TGTGCCAGCAGCCTATCGACAGGGACTAATGAAAAACTGTTTTTT
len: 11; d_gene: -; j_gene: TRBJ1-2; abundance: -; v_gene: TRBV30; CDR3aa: CAWNRDYGYTF; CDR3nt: TGTGCTTGGAACAGGGACTATGGCTACACCTTC
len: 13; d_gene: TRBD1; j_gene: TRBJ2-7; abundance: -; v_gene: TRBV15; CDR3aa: CATSGTGTYEQYF; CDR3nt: TGTGCCACCAGCGGGACAGGGACCTACGAGCAGTACTTC